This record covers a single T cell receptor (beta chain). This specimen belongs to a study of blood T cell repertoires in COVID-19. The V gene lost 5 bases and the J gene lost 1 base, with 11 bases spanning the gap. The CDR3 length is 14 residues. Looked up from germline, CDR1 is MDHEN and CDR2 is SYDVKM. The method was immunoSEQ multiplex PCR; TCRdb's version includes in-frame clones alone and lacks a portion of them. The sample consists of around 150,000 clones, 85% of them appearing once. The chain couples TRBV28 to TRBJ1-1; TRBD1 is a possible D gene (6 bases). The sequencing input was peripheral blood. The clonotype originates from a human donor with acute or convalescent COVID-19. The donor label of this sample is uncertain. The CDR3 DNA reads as TGTGCCAGCAGTGTGACAGGAAAGAACACTGAAGCTTTCTTT. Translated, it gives CASSVTGKNTEAFF.